Listed below are T cell receptor beta chains from one sample, sequenced in a study of shared clonotypes between healthy human individuals. Sequencing used immunoSEQ multiplex PCR; TCRdb keeps in-frame clones, though not all of them. The top ten hold about 1.7% of the sample, which has around 700,000 clones, roughly 70% seen once. Sequencing was done on a sample of memory CD4+ T cells sorted from blood. These receptors were obtained from a woman under 40 in good health. Each CDR3 is given with its conserved first and last residue. Fields, in order: clone size, D gene, V gene, J gene, CDR3 DNA, CDR3 protein. D genes are given only for firm matches. Rows give clone size only sometimes, using once, few, many, or a class for an expanded clone.

few	TRBD1	TRBV23-1	TRBJ2-7	TGCGCCAGCAGTCAAAAGGGGGCGGACGAGCAGTACTTC	CASSQKGADEQYF
-	-	TRBV28	TRBJ2-7	TGTGCCAGCTATTTGGACGGAGGGTACGAGCAGTACTTC	CASYLDGGYEQYF
once	-	TRBV7-9	TRBJ1-4	TGTGCCAGCAGCTTAGACCGTGGGACGGGTGAAAAACTGTTTTTT	CASSLDRGTGEKLFF
-	-	TRBV7-8	TRBJ2-1	TGTGCCAGCAGCCCCCCCTCAGATCGGAATGAGCAGTTCTTC	CASSPPSDRNEQFF
-	-	TRBV19	TRBJ1-5	TGTGCCAGTAGTATAGACAGGGCCCAGCCCCAGCATTTT	CASSIDRAQPQHF
-	TRBD2	TRBV27	TRBJ2-7	TGTGCCAGCAGTAGAAGACTAGCGGGCCCTTACGAGCAGTACTTC	CASSRRLAGPYEQYF
once	-	TRBV28	TRBJ2-2	TGTGCCAGCCACAGATTAACCGGGGAGCTGTTTTTT	CASHRLTGELFF
-	TRBD2	TRBV5-1	TRBJ2-1	TGCGCCAGCAGCACGGGAGGACTAGCGGGAGCCTACAATGAGCAGTTCTTC	CASSTGGLAGAYNEQFF
many	TRBD1	TRBV15	TRBJ2-6	TGTGCCACCAGCAGACTACGGACAGGGTTCCACTCTGGGGCCAACGTCCTGACTTTC	CATSRLRTGFHSGANVLTF
few	TRBD1	TRBV2	TRBJ1-1	TGTGCCACCACCCGGGACAGGGGACATCCTGAAGCTTTCTTT	CATTRDRGHPEAFF
-	-	TRBV5-4	TRBJ1-1	TGTGCCAGCAGCTTCGGGACGGGAGAAGGGACTGAAGCTTTCTTT	CASSFGTGEGTEAFF
-	-	TRBV20-1	TRBJ2-7	TGCAGTGCAGCCCATAAGGACGAGCAGTACTTC	CSAAHKDEQYF
-	TRBD2	TRBV7-9	TRBJ2-1	TGTGCCAGCAGCTTAGGACTAGCGGGGCCAAGGGATGAGCAGTTCTTC	CASSLGLAGPRDEQFF
-	-	TRBV28	TRBJ1-5	TGTGCCAGCAGCGCCGGGAGCGGGAGTCAGCCCCAGCATTTT	CASSAGSGSQPQHF
many	-	TRBV6-5	TRBJ2-3	TGTGCCAGCCGACGGGACTTCTCCACAGATACGCAGTATTTT	CASRRDFSTDTQYF
-	TRBD2	TRBV5-1	TRBJ2-3	TGCGCCAGCAGAACCCCTAGCGGGAGTAACGCAGATACGCAGTATTTT	CASRTPSGSNADTQYF
-	-	TRBV10-2	TRBJ1-5	TGCGCCAGCAGTGAGTCGATAGGGTTCGGCAATCAGCCCCAGCATTTT	CASSESIGFGNQPQHF
-	-	TRBV30	TRBJ2-1	TGTGCCTGGAAAGGAGGTACCGACAATGAGCAGTTCTTC	CAWKGGTDNEQFF
few	-	TRBV18	TRBJ2-2	TGTGCCAGCTCACCTGACTGGCCGTCCGGGGAGCTGTTTTTT	CASSPDWPSGELFF
-	-	TRBV18	TRBJ1-5	TGTGCCAGCTCCGAGAGTAACAGGGCCAATCAGCCCCAGCATTTT	CASSESNRANQPQHF
many	-	TRBV4-1	TRBJ1-6	TGCGCCAGCAGCCAAGATCTCCCCCCCCCAGGTCTCTATAATTCACCCCTCCACTTT	CASSQDLPPPGLYNSPLHF
once	-	TRBV4-2	TRBJ2-1	TGTGCCAGCAGCCAAGGTTATGGACTCTCAGGTGAGCAGTTCTTC	CASSQGYGLSGEQFF
-	TRBD1	TRBV14	TRBJ2-3	TGTGCCAGCAGCCAAGATGGGGACAGGGGAACAGATACGCAGTATTTT	CASSQDGDRGTDTQYF
-	-	TRBV5-1	TRBJ1-4	TGCGCCAGCAGCTCGAGGGTCGGTCGGAATGAAAAACTGTTTTTT	CASSSRVGRNEKLFF
-	-	TRBV6-5	TRBJ1-1	TGTGCCAGCAGTTACCGTGTGAACACTGAAGCTTTCTTT	CASSYRVNTEAFF
many	-	TRBV6-1	TRBJ2-7	TGTGCCAGCAGTGGTCAGCTGGGTTCCTACGAGCAGTACTTC	CASSGQLGSYEQYF
-	TRBD1	TRBV6-6	TRBJ2-1	TGTGCCAGCAGCCTGGACAGGGGATCCAATGAGCAGTTCTTC	CASSLDRGSNEQFF
-	-	TRBV28	TRBJ1-2	TGTGCCAGCAGTTTGGGGTCCCCGGAAAGAGGCTACACCTTC	CASSLGSPERGYTF
-	TRBD1	TRBV4-1	TRBJ2-7	TGCGCCAGCAGCCAAGCCGGGACAGGGAGCTACGAGCAGTACTTC	CASSQAGTGSYEQYF
few	-	TRBV28	TRBJ1-2	TGTGCCAGCAGTTGGACAGACTATGGCTACACCTTC	CASSWTDYGYTF
-	-	TRBV4-1	TRBJ2-7	TGCGCCAGCAGCCAAGAAAGTGGCTCCTACGAGCAGTACTTC	CASSQESGSYEQYF
few	-	TRBV7-2	TRBJ2-7	TGTGCCAGCACCATCGACACTGTGGTCTACGAGCAGTACTTC	CASTIDTVVYEQYF
-	-	TRBV21-1	TRBJ1-3	TGTGCCAGCAGCAAAGGGACGGGAGATTCCTCTGGAAACACCATATATTTT	CASSKGTGDSSGNTIYF
once	-	TRBV6-4	TRBJ1-2	TGTGCCAGCAGTCCCGGACCTTCAGCTAACTATGGCTACACCTTC	CASSPGPSANYGYTF
few	-	TRBV7-2	TRBJ2-7	TGTGCCAGCAGCTCTAACATCTACGAGCAGTACTTC	CASSSNIYEQYF
-	TRBD1	TRBV28	TRBJ2-5	TGTGCCAGCAGTTTTACACAGGGGGCAAGAGAGACCCAGTACTTC	CASSFTQGARETQYF
-	TRBD1	TRBV28	TRBJ1-1	TGTGCCAGCAGTTTATCTGGACAGGGAAAAACTGAAGCTTTCTTT	CASSLSGQGKTEAFF
few	-	TRBV19	TRBJ1-4	TGTGCCAGTAGTATCAGGGACGTTTCTTCTGAAAAACTGTTTTTT	CASSIRDVSSEKLFF
-	-	TRBV7-9	TRBJ2-7	TGTGCCAGCAGCTTAGAAGGTAATTCCTACGAGCAGTACTTC	CASSLEGNSYEQYF
-	TRBD1	TRBV6-6	TRBJ1-1	TGTGCCAGCAGTTATACAGGGGCCACTGAAGCTTTCTTT	CASSYTGATEAFF
-	-	TRBV25-1	TRBJ2-1	TGTGCCAGCAGTGGGACAGGGAGGGGACCCTACAATGAGCAGTTCTTC	CASSGTGRGPYNEQFF
-	-	TRBV6-1	TRBJ1-5	TGTGCCAGCAGAGACCCTGGTGGCAATCAGCCCCAGCATTTT	CASRDPGGNQPQHF
-	-	TRBV2	TRBJ1-2	TGTGCCAGCAGTGATCGCGGGCTTAACTATGGCTACACCTTC	CASSDRGLNYGYTF
few	TRBD1	TRBV6-5	TRBJ2-7	TGTGCCAGCAGTTACTCGGGACAGGGATCTTACGAGCAGTACTTC	CASSYSGQGSYEQYF
-	-	TRBV11-2	TRBJ2-2	TGTGCCAGCAGCTTTAATCTGGTGACGACCGGGGAGCTGTTTTTT	CASSFNLVTTGELFF
-	-	TRBV4-2	TRBJ2-7	TGTGCCAGCAGCTTGCAGGGAAACTACGAGCAGTACTTC	CASSLQGNYEQYF
-	-	TRBV18	TRBJ1-1	TGTGCCAGCTCACCAACGAGGGAAGGAGAAGCTTTCTTT	CASSPTREGEAFF
-	-	TRBV18	TRBJ1-5	TGTGCCAGCTCACCCGGAGGTGGGAATAGCAATCAGCCCCAGCATTTT	CASSPGGGNSNQPQHF
once	-	TRBV11-2	TRBJ1-1	TGTGCCAGCAGCTTAGGGGAATGGGGTGTGGGGACTGAAGCTTTCTTT	CASSLGEWGVGTEAFF
-	-	TRBV2	TRBJ2-7	TGTGCCAGCGGCGGGACATCCTACGAGCAGTACTTC	CASGGTSYEQYF
-	-	TRBV28	TRBJ1-2	TGTGCCAGCAACCCTGTAGGGGGACGGAACTATGGCTACACCTTC	CASNPVGGRNYGYTF
-	-	TRBV5-5	TRBJ2-7	TGTGCCAGCAGCTTAATAGACAGGCGGATCCACGAGCAGTACTTC	CASSLIDRRIHEQYF
-	-	TRBV28	TRBJ1-1	TGTGCCAGCACCCTAGGTCCGAACACTGAAGCTTTCTTT	CASTLGPNTEAFF
many	TRBD2	TRBV28	TRBJ2-7	TGTGCCAGCAACCCCAACCCGGGGGGATCCACCTACGAGCAGTACTTC	CASNPNPGGSTYEQYF
-	TRBD2	TRBV5-1	TRBJ2-5	TGCGCCAGCAGTACTAGCGGAAGCTGGGGGGAGACCCAGTACTTC	CASSTSGSWGETQYF
-	TRBD2	TRBV5-1	TRBJ2-1	TGCGCCAGCAGCTTGCCCATTGAGCGGGAGGTAGCTAATGAGCAGTTCTTC	CASSLPIEREVANEQFF
-	TRBD1	TRBV6-6	TRBJ1-1	TGTGCCAGCAGTCCCAGGGGGCGCGGGAACACTGAAGCTTTCTTT	CASSPRGRGNTEAFF
few	TRBD1	TRBV5-1	TRBJ2-3	TGCGCCAGCAGCTTGGGGACAGGGACAGATACGCAGTATTTT	CASSLGTGTDTQYF
-	TRBD1	TRBV5-1	TRBJ2-2	TGCGCCAGCAGCTTGGCCGGGACAGAGGGCGGGGAGCTGTTTTTT	CASSLAGTEGGELFF
-	TRBD2	TRBV7-2	TRBJ2-1	TGTGCCAGCAGCCCCTCAGCGGGAGTAGGCAATGAGCAGTTCTTC	CASSPSAGVGNEQFF